These 28 T cell receptor beta chains originate from one sample sequenced in a study of T cells in Graves' hyperthyroidism and ophthalmopathy. Researchers amplified the TCR beta CDR3 regions from RNA transcripts. With the HTBI primer set, the TCR CDR3 went through a first round of RT-PCR. MiXCR, run by TCRdb on the multiplex PCR reads, gives a single entry per CDR3 protein. Among hundreds of thousands of distinct CDR3 sequences listed, more than 11% were seen once. Sequencing was carried out using blood. These TCRs come from a woman younger than 45 with Graves' hyperthyroidism that later progressed to Graves' ophthalmopathy.

This clonotype was recorded many times. The rearrangement joins TRBV30 to TRBJ1-1, with D possibly being TRBD1 (5 bases). Germline V gene sequence: CDR1 GTSNPN, CDR2 SVGIG (reference sequence). The length of the CDR3 is 13 residues. Trimming removed 4 bases at V and 4 bases at J, with 13 bases between. DNA for the CDR3: TGTGCCTGGAAAAGGGGCCCGGGCACTGAAGCTTTCTTT. It translates to CAWKRGPGTEAFF.

This clonotype came up a few times. V usage is TRBV11-2 and J usage is TRBJ1-6, with D maybe TRBD1 (6 bases). V lost 3 bases to trimming and J lost 5 bases, with 14 bases between them. CDR3 size: 16 residues. CDR1 and CDR2 (germline): SGHAT, FQNNGV. CDR3: CASSFRGQLNNSPLHF. CDR3 DNA sequence: TGTGCCAGCAGCTTCAGAGGACAGCTAAATAATTCACCCCTCCACTTT.

The J gene is TRBJ2-7, the V gene TRBV28; 13 bases are shared with TRBD2. CDR1 is MDHEN and CDR2 is SYDVKM in the germline V gene. V was clipped by 7 bases and J by 7 bases; unmatched bases: 13. The CDR3 contains 16 residues. CDR3 sequence (DNA): TGTGCCAGCAATAGCCGCGGACTAGCGGGAGTAAGGGAGCAGTACTTC. Protein: CASNSRGLAGVREQYF.

This clonotype was observed at least ten times. This chain uses TRBV6-2 or TRBV6-3 with TRBJ2-3, with a tentative D call TRBD2 (6 bases). The length of the CDR3 is 14 residues. V was trimmed by 6 bases and J by 6 bases, leaving 16 bases between them. Looked up from germline, CDR1 is MNHEY and CDR2 is SVGEGT. The CDR3 reads CASRGTLKSDTQYF. The CDR3 nucleotides read TGTGCCAGCAGGGGGACTTTAAAGTCGGATACGCAGTATTTT.

This clonotype was seen many times. The V gene is TRBV19, the J gene TRBJ2-7, with D perhaps given as TRBD1 or TRBD2 (5 bases each). This CDR3 spans 21 amino acids. V lost 2 bases and J lost 0, with 29 bases in between. The germline V gene encodes CDR1 LNHDA and CDR2 SQIVND (reference sequence). The CDR3 protein is CASSIFGARDVLSGGSYEQYF. In nucleotides, the CDR3 is TGTGCCAGTAGTATATTTGGCGCTCGGGACGTACTCTCCGGAGGCTCCTACGAGCAGTACTTC.

The chain employs TRBV12-5 and TRBJ2-3, with D unresolved. The V gene lost 8 bases and the J gene lost 4 bases, with 7 bases spanning the gap. CDR3 size: 11 residues. Germline values: CDR1 LGHNT, CDR2 FRNRAP. Here the CDR3 reads CASTSSDTQYF. DNA for the CDR3: TGTGCTAGTACGAGTTCAGATACGCAGTATTTT.

V and J are TRBV27 and TRBJ2-1; 12 bases are shared with TRBD2. V dropped 3 bases and J dropped 10; count of bases not matched to a gene: 7. CDR1 is MNHEY, CDR2 SMNVEV, per germline (reference sequence). The CDR3 extends over 15 amino acids. The CDR3 spells CASSFRLAGDEEQFF. The CDR3 region has the DNA TGTGCCAGCAGTTTCCGACTAGCGGGAGACGAGGAGCAGTTCTTC.

This clonotype was observed many times. J is TRBJ1-1 and V is TRBV28, with D unresolved. The CDR3 has 14 residues. V was trimmed by 3 bases and J by 3 bases, leaving 11 bases between them. Germline V CDR1 and CDR2: MDHEN, SYDVKM. The CDR3, as DNA: TGTGCCAGCAGTTTCAACCTCGGGGACACTGAAGCTTTCTTT. Protein product: CASSFNLGDTEAFF.

Many counts were recorded for this clonotype. The CDR3 region has the DNA TGTGCCTGGAGTGGGGACAGTGAAGCTTTCTTT. Amino acids: CAWSGDSEAFF. V gene TRBV30 combines with J gene TRBJ1-1; TRBD1 matches 7 bases. The CDR3 has 11 amino acids. In germline, CDR1 is GTSNPN, CDR2 SVGIG (reference sequence). J gave up 7 bases and V 1 base, and 0 bases lay outside the gene matches.

The J gene is TRBJ2-7, the V gene TRBV2; 8 bases align to TRBD1. This CDR3 is built from 17 residues. V shed 6 bases, J shed 1 base, and the junction held 14 bases outside the gene matches. Germline V gene sequence: CDR1 SNHLY, CDR2 FYNNEI. CDR3 protein: CASRGLDRGAGSYEQYF. CDR3 nucleotides: TGTGCCAGCAGGGGGCTAGACAGGGGCGCAGGGTCCTACGAGCAGTACTTC.

This clonotype was seen only a few times. The chain combines TRBV20-1 with TRBJ1-5; no firm D call. Germline V gene sequence: CDR1 DFQATT, CDR2 SNEGSKA (reference sequence). Trimming cost V 0 bases and J 4 bases, with 13 bases left between them. The CDR3 runs to 15 residues. The CDR3 region is CSARDRVDGNQPQHF. In nucleotides, the CDR3 is TGCAGTGCTAGAGATCGCGTCGATGGGAATCAGCCCCAGCATTTT.

This clonotype showed up just a few times. The chain uses TRBV9 and TRBJ1-1; no definite D call. Between the trimmed V and J ends, which lost 0 bases and 2 bases, there was a span of 11 bases. The V gene's germline CDR1 is SGDLS and CDR2 YYNGEE. The CDR3 consists of 15 residues. CDR3 sequence reads: CASSVDGMANTEAFF. CDR3 sequence (DNA): TGTGCCAGCAGCGTAGATGGGATGGCAAACACTGAAGCTTTCTTT.

This clonotype appeared many times. This chain connects TRBV12-3 or TRBV12-4 to TRBJ2-6, with 10 nucleotides matching TRBD1. The CDR3 is 17 residues long. V lost 6 bases and J lost 1; bases outside the gene matches: 6. The CDR3 loop is CASRETGGWSGANVLTF. Here the CDR3 DNA reads TGTGCCAGCAGAGAGACAGGGGGCTGGTCTGGGGCCAACGTCCTGACTTTC.

In its sample, this clonotype was seen a few times. Just one base apart from a much larger clone, this may be a read error. The V gene is TRBV2, the J gene TRBJ2-7, with no clear D. Trimming removed 5 bases from V and 7 bases from J, with 12 bases in between. This CDR3 is built from 12 residues. Germline V gene data show CDR1 as SNHLY and CDR2 as FYNNEI. The CDR3 loop reads CASSLRLREQYF. CDR3 DNA: TGTGCCAGCAGTCTCCGGTTGAGGGAGCAGTACTTC.

This clonotype has at least ten counts. The V gene is TRBV12-3 or TRBV12-4, the J gene TRBJ2-3; TRBD2 aligns across 10 bases. V lost 3 bases and J lost 5; bases outside the gene matches: 8. The CDR3 loop spans 16 amino acids. CDR3 region: CASSLMVAGGVDTQYF. In DNA form, the CDR3 reads TGTGCCAGCAGTTTGATGGTAGCGGGAGGTGTAGATACGCAGTATTTT.

This sequence joins TRBV27 and TRBJ2-4, with 9 bases matching TRBD2. V was pared by 5 bases and J by 0 bases, with 8 bases of the junction left unmatched. This CDR3 contains 17 residues. Germline CDR1 and CDR2: MNHEY and SMNVEV (reference sequence). The CDR3 DNA is TGTGCCAGCAGTCCTCAGGGACTAGCCTTAGCCAAAAACATTCAGTACTTC. Its protein product is CASSPQGLALAKNIQYF.

This clonotype was detected ten times or more. V usage is TRBV6-2 or TRBV6-3 and J usage is TRBJ1-1; a possible D gene is TRBD1 (5 bases). V dropped 1 base and J dropped 3 bases, with 9 bases sitting between them. The CDR3 is 14 residues long. Looked up from germline, CDR1 is MNHEY and CDR2 is SVGEGT. The CDR3 nucleotides are TGTGCCAGCAGTTACTTAGGAGGGGACACTGAAGCTTTCTTT. Translation: CASSYLGGDTEAFF.

The chain joins TRBV19 to TRBJ2-1, with 7 bases that match TRBD1. There are 12 residues in the CDR3. Germline assignment: CDR1 LNHDA and CDR2 SQIVND (reference sequence). V trimming: 11 bases; J trimming: 8 bases; junction bases outside the gene matches: 9. CDR3 nucleotides: TGTGCCGGTACAGAAAGGGGGCATGAGCAGTTCTTC. Translated: CAGTERGHEQFF.

The table lists this clonotype with many counts. The chain is built from TRBV29-1 and TRBJ2-7; D remains ambiguous. Germline CDR1 SQVTM, CDR2 ANQGSEA. The CDR3 is 11 amino acids. V was clipped by 2 bases and J by 2 bases, with 4 bases between them. The CDR3 region has the DNA TGCAGCGTTGAATTAACCTACGAGCAGTACTTC. Translation gives CSVELTYEQYF.

This clonotype appeared a few times. The chain recombines TRBV28 with TRBJ1-2; D is undetermined. The germline V gene has CDR1 MDHEN and CDR2 SYDVKM. Trimming took off 8 bases at V and 3 bases at J, with 16 bases between the two ends. The CDR3 totals 14 residues. The CDR3 bases are TGTGCCAGCGGGTCGGGAATCAACCACTATGGCTACACCTTC. This translates into CASGSGINHYGYTF.

V and J are TRBV7-9 and TRBJ2-2, with D perhaps TRBD1 (7 bases). V gave up 5 bases and J gave up 0 bases, with 10 bases separating them. Per germline, CDR1 SEHNR and CDR2 FQNEAQ (reference sequence). There are 15 residues in the CDR3. The CDR3 region is CASSDREANTGELFF. The CDR3 DNA sequence: TGTGCCAGCAGCGACAGGGAGGCGAACACCGGGGAGCTGTTTTTT.

This clonotype was counted ten times or more. The rearrangement links TRBV7-9 to TRBJ2-3; 10 bases are a match to TRBD2. This CDR3 has 14 residues. CDR1 SEHNR and CDR2 FQNEAQ come from the germline V gene (reference sequence). The J segment lost 3 bases and the V segment lost 5 bases, leaving 2 bases of the junction unmatched. CDR3 residues: CASSKREGTDTQYF. The DNA for the CDR3 is TGTGCCAGCAGCAAGCGGGAGGGGACAGATACGCAGTATTTT.

This clonotype was detected many times. The J gene is TRBJ2-7, the V gene TRBV20-1; D call uncertain. Trimming stripped 3 bases from V and 0 bases from J, with 9 bases between. Germline V gene data show CDR1 as DFQATT and CDR2 as SNEGSKA (reference sequence). The CDR3 is 13 residues long. CDR3 coding DNA: TGCAGTGCTAGCGGGCCAAGCTCCTACGAGCAGTACTTC. Translation: CSASGPSSYEQYF.

At least ten counts were recorded for this clonotype. V gene TRBV30 combines with J gene TRBJ2-5, with D unresolved. Germline values: CDR1 GTSNPN, CDR2 SVGIG (reference sequence). The CDR3 covers 13 residues. Trimming took 1 base from V and 5 from J, leaving 11 bases between them. The CDR3 spells CAWSGGFGETQYF. CDR3 in DNA: TGTGCCTGGAGTGGTGGGTTCGGGGAGACCCAGTACTTC.

This clonotype was seen many times. This sequence joins TRBV6-1 and TRBJ2-1; TRBD2 matches 7 bases. V shed 5 bases and J 0 bases; nucleotides not matched to a gene: 16. Germline lookup yields CDR1 MNHNS and CDR2 SASEGT. The CDR3 is 19 amino acids. CDR3 loop: CASSLRLDLRGSSYNEQFF. CDR3 coding DNA: TGTGCCAGCAGTCTCAGACTAGACCTGCGGGGGAGCTCCTACAATGAGCAGTTCTTC.

This clonotype was seen at least ten times. The rearrangement uses TRBV5-5 and TRBJ1-4; D not certain. Germline CDR1 SGHKS, CDR2 YYEKEE (reference sequence). V lost 0 bases and J 0 bases, leaving 6 bases between the germline ends. This CDR3 comprises 15 residues. CDR3 sequence reads: CASSLAASTNEKLFF. CDR3 coding DNA: TGTGCCAGCAGCTTGGCGGCTTCAACTAATGAAAAACTGTTTTTT.

This clonotype was counted at least ten times. This likely came from a read error, as a far larger clone is one base away. V and J are TRBV5-6 and TRBJ2-3, with D hard to call. The germline V gene encodes CDR1 SGHDT and CDR2 YYEEEE. This CDR3 contains 11 residues. The V and J ends lost 5 bases and 4 bases respectively, with 5 bases between them. The CDR3, as DNA: TGTGCCAGCAGTTACGCAGATACGCAGTATTTT. Encoded protein: CASSYADTQYF. Full variable domain (remainder filled in from reference TRBV5-6 and TRBJ2-3): DAGVTQSPTHLIKTRGQQVTLRCSPKSGHDTVSWYQQALGQGPQFIFQYYEEEERQRGNFPDRFSGHQFPNYSSELNVNALLLGDSALYLCASSYADTQYFGPGTRLTVL.

This clonotype was detected many times. This sequence joins TRBV11-3 and TRBJ2-5, with TRBD2 matching over 11 bases. The V gene's germline CDR1 is SGHNT and CDR2 YENEEA. V lost 5 bases and J lost 1; bases outside the gene matches: 12. The CDR3 covers 18 residues. In DNA, the CDR3 is TGTGCCAGCAGCCTCGGGACTAGCGGAGGTACCTCCCAAGAGACCCAGTACTTC. Its translation: CASSLGTSGGTSQETQYF.